This TCR beta chain is from a study of monozygotic twins with inflammatory bowel disease. The draw for each donor consisted of a single 2.5 ml blood sample. CDR1 is KGHSH and CDR2 is LQKENI in the germline V gene. This CDR3 region has 15 residues. TCRdb re-called the 5' RACE reads and catalogs CDR3 proteins one per entry, DNA excluded. This sample contains roughly 150,000 distinct CDR3 sequences. Source material: blood. The sequence was obtained from a human donor with ulcerative colitis or Crohn's disease, or a healthy co-twin of an affected twin (not recorded which). V is TRBV18 and J is TRBJ1-1; TCRdb proposes TRBD1, but this gene call is untestable without DNA. The chain's CDR3 is CASSQDSRGGTEAFF.